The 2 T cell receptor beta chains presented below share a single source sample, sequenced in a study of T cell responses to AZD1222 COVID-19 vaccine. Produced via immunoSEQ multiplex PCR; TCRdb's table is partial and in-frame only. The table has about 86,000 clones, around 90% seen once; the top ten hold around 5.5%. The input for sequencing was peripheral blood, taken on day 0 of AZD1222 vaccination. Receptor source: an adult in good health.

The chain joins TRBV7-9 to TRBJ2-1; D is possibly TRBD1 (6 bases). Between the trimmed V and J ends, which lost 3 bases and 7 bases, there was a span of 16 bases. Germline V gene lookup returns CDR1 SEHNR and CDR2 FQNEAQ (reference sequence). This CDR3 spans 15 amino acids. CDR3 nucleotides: TGTGCCAGCAGCTTGGGTACAGGGTGGAGGAATGAGCAGTTCTTC. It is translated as CASSLGTGWRNEQFF.

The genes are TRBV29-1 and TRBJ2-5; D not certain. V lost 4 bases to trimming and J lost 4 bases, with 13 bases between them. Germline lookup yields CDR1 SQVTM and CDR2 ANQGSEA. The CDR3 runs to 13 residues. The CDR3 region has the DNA TGCAGCGTTGCGAGCCGGGTCCGAGAGACCCAGTACTTC. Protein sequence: CSVASRVRETQYF.